This note documents a single TCR beta chain sequence. V gave up 6 bases and J gave up 7 bases; unmatched junction bases: 12. Looked up from germline, CDR1 is MNHNY and CDR2 is SVGAGI (reference sequence). The CDR3 totals 15 residues. The sample belongs to a study of shared clonotypes between healthy human individuals. Deep level was the assay's run setting. TCRdb keeps only in-frame clones here, not all; method: immunoSEQ multiplex PCR. This sample has about 1 million clones, with more than 60% found just once. The chain combines TRBV6-6 with TRBJ1-2; 9 bases align to TRBD1. Sequencing was carried out using memory CD4+ T cells sorted from blood. Regarding subset: CD45RA-negative fraction. The sequence came from a man between 18 and 35 years old in good health. This CDR3 reads CASSSGQGIRGGYTF. Written as DNA, the CDR3 is TGTGCCAGCAGCTCGGGACAGGGAATCCGAGGTGGCTACACCTTC.